The 22 T cell receptor beta chains below were found in one sample sequenced in a study of molecular identifiers for immune sequencing clone quantification. MiXCR was run by TCRdb on the PCR reads, yielding one entry per CDR3 protein. The sample has 40,000 to 65,000 distinct CDR3 sequences; about a third are singletons. Input material: naive CD8+ T cells from blood, with Jurkat cell RNA spiked in. The sample's subset: FACS-sorted CD8+CD4-CCR7+CD45RA+ naive T cells. The receptors derive from a human donor in good health. Some libraries in this study had Jurkat cell RNA spiked in.

About this clonotype: A read error may account for a junction end that differs from germline. The chain links TRBV12-3 or TRBV12-4 to TRBJ1-1, with 7 bases aligning to TRBD1. This CDR3 is 14 amino acids long. The CDR3 region is CASCLAGGGLEAFF. The CDR3 DNA reads TGTGCCAGCTGTTTAGCAGGGGGGGGGTTGGAAGCTTTCTTT.

In its sample, this clonotype was seen many times. The chain recombines TRBV29-1 with TRBJ2-7; perhaps TRBD1 as D (6 bases). V shed 5 bases and J shed 2 bases, with 13 bases lying between them. The CDR3 sequence is 13 residues long. Germline V gene lookup returns CDR1 SQVTM and CDR2 ANQGSEA. CDR3 sequence: CSVLETGPYEQYF. As DNA, the CDR3 is TGCAGCGTTCTCGAGACAGGCCCCTACGAGCAGTACTTC.

This chain joins TRBV5-1 and TRBJ2-1; the match to TRBD2 covers 9 bases. Looked up from germline, CDR1 is SGHRS and CDR2 is YFSETQ. The length of the CDR3 is 12 residues. Trimming took 8 bases from V and 7 from J; bases not matched to a gene: 4. The CDR3 DNA follows: TGCGCCAGGGGACTAGCCCTGAATGAGCAGTTCTTC. Residues: CARGLALNEQFF.

This clonotype was picked up many times. J is TRBJ2-7 and V is TRBV5-4; unclear D gene. V shed 0 bases and J shed 2 bases, with 6 bases lying between them. Germline CDR1 SGHNT, CDR2 YYREEE (reference sequence). CDR3 length: 13 residues. CDR3 nucleotide sequence: TGTGCCAGCAGCTTGGACAACCCCTACGAGCAGTACTTC. Translation gives CASSLDNPYEQYF.

This clonotype appeared a few times. The genes are TRBV11-2 and TRBJ1-1; D perhaps matches TRBD1 (5 bases). Trimming took 5 bases from V and 3 from J, leaving 16 bases between them. The CDR3 runs 15 residues. Germline V gene sequence: CDR1 SGHAT, CDR2 FQNNGV. The CDR3 protein is CASSRGAGKDTEAFF. The CDR3 bases are TGTGCCAGCAGCCGAGGGGCAGGGAAGGACACTGAAGCTTTCTTT. The complete variable domain, with remaining parts taken from reference TRBV11-2 and TRBJ1-1, reads EAGVAQSPRYKIIEKRQSVAFWCNPISGHATLYWYQQILGQGPKLLIQFQNNGVVDDSQLPKDRFSAERLKGVDSTLKIQPAKLEDSAVYLCASSRGAGKDTEAFFGQGTRLTVV.

This clonotype was seen many times. V usage is TRBV19 and J usage is TRBJ1-5; D is uncertain. The CDR3 spans 16 residues. CDR1 and CDR2 (germline): LNHDA, SQIVND (reference sequence). V gave up 1 base and J gave up 4 bases, with 14 bases separating them. CDR3 DNA sequence: TGTGCCAGTAGTATAGCAGTCGGCTTCTTTAATCAGCCCCAGCATTTT. Translated, it gives CASSIAVGFFNQPQHF.

In its sample, this clonotype was seen many times. The rearrangement joins TRBV27 to TRBJ2-6; D is unresolved. The CDR3 is made up of 14 amino acids. Looked up from germline, CDR1 is MNHEY and CDR2 is SMNVEV (reference sequence). The V gene lost 1 base and the J gene lost 2 bases, with 3 bases spanning the gap. CDR3 residues: CASSLYPGANVLTF. Here the CDR3 DNA reads TGTGCCAGCAGTTTATACCCTGGGGCCAACGTCCTGACTTTC.

Details on this clonotype: A much larger clone differs by one base, so this may be a read error. The chain combines TRBV27 with TRBJ2-5; maybe TRBD2 (5 bases). From germline, CDR1 is MNHEY and CDR2 SMNVEV (reference sequence). Trimming took 3 bases from V and 7 from J, leaving 9 bases between them. This CDR3 is built from 12 residues. CDR3 sequence reads: CASSFGEGTQYF. Here the CDR3 DNA reads TGTGCCAGCAGTTTCGGAGAGGGGACCCAGTACTTC.

This clonotype has a handful of counts. The genes are TRBV11-2 and TRBJ2-3; 8 nucleotides match TRBD2. Germline V gives CDR1 SGHAT, CDR2 FQNNGV. With 6 bases clipped from V and 3 bases from J, the junction kept 8 bases outside the gene matches. CDR3 length: 15 residues. The CDR3 DNA is TGTGCCAGCAGTGGATTAGAGCGGGAGACAGATACGCAGTATTTT. Translating gives CASSGLERETDTQYF. Full variable domain (rest looked up from reference TRBV11-2 and TRBJ2-3): EAGVAQSPRYKIIEKRQSVAFWCNPISGHATLYWYQQILGQGPKLLIQFQNNGVVDDSQLPKDRFSAERLKGVDSTLKIQPAKLEDSAVYLCASSGLERETDTQYFGPGTRLTVL.

The rearrangement uses TRBV4-1 and TRBJ2-7; 8 bases match TRBD2. This CDR3 has 15 residues. V shed 0 bases and J 0 bases; nucleotides not matched to a gene: 1. The germline CDR1 and CDR2 sequences are MGHRA and YSYEKL. In nucleotides, the CDR3 is TGCGCCAGCAGCCAAGACAGCGGGGGCTCCTACGAGCAGTACTTC. This translates into CASSQDSGGSYEQYF.

This clonotype showed up just a few times. V is TRBV5-4 and J is TRBJ2-3, with unresolved D. The V end lost 7 bases, the J end lost 6 bases, and 12 bases lay between the germline ends. The CDR3 runs 12 residues. Germline CDR1 SGHNT, CDR2 YYREEE (reference sequence). CDR3 residues: CASAFLGDTQYF. CDR3 in DNA: TGTGCCAGCGCCTTTCTAGGCGATACGCAGTATTTT.

For this clonotype: A read error is possible here, since a much larger clone lies one base away. V and J are TRBV5-1 and TRBJ2-1, with a possible D match to TRBD2 (6 bases). CDR3 length: 14 residues. Germline V gene data show CDR1 as SGHRS and CDR2 as YFSETQ. The CDR3 nucleotides read TGCGCCAGCAGCTTCGGGGGAGTCTCCAATGAGCAGCTCTTC. As protein: CASSFGGVSNEQLF.

The table lists this clonotype with many counts. CDR3 sequence: CASSEGSFARSAQHF. The CDR3 DNA follows: TGTGCCAGCAGTGAAGGAAGTTTCGCGCGTTCGGCCCAGCATTTT. The chain couples TRBV2 to TRBJ1-5; D remains unclear. Between the trimmed V and J ends, which lost 1 base and 11 bases, there was a span of 18 bases. The CDR3 sequence is 15 residues long. Germline assignment: CDR1 SNHLY and CDR2 FYNNEI.

Worth noting for this clonotype: A much larger clone differs from this one at a single base, so this may be a read error. CDR3 loop: CASWVGQGPEEQYF. Written as DNA, the CDR3 is TGTGCCAGCTGGGTGGGACAGGGACCGGAGGAGCAGTACTTC. The chain links TRBV7-9 to TRBJ2-7; 9 bases are shared with TRBD1. CDR3 length equals 14 residues. In germline, CDR1 is SEHNR, CDR2 FQNEAQ (reference sequence). Trimming at V came to 8 bases and at J to 7 bases, leaving 12 bases not matched to a gene.

With respect to this clonotype: Its ends do not fully match the called genes, so a read error is possible. The V call is TRBV28, the J call TRBJ2-3, with TRBD2 matching over 9 bases. CDR3 length: 18 residues. CDR1 and CDR2 (germline): MDHEN, SYDVKM. The CDR3 is CASRLSRLAAQPADSQYF. The CDR3 coding sequence is TGTGCCAGCAGATTATCCCGACTAGCGGCCCAACCGGCAGATTCGCAGTATTTT.

This clonotype was counted ten times or more. The chain joins TRBV28 to TRBJ2-2; D is ambiguous. CDR1 is MDHEN, CDR2 SYDVKM, per germline. V was pared by 3 bases and J by 4 bases, with 12 bases between. The CDR3 sequence is 15 residues long. The CDR3 nucleotides are TGTGCCAGCAGTTTTTTGGGGTTAACCACCGGGGAGCTGTTTTTT. Translation: CASSFLGLTTGELFF.

This clonotype was detected only a few times. This chain connects TRBV11-2 to TRBJ2-5; tentative D call: TRBD1 (5 bases). The CDR3 consists of 14 residues. Germline V gene lookup returns CDR1 SGHAT and CDR2 FQNNGV. Deletions cut 5 bases from V and 3 bases from J, with 13 bases between. The CDR3: CASSPSGAEETQYF. As DNA, the CDR3 is TGTGCCAGCAGCCCCAGTGGGGCAGAAGAGACCCAGTACTTC.

This clonotype was observed a handful of times. The chain carries TRBV7-9 and TRBJ2-1, with D unclear. In germline, CDR1 is SEHNR, CDR2 FQNEAQ (reference sequence). The germline V and J ends were trimmed by 7 bases and 8 bases, with 0 bases remaining between them. This CDR3 comprises 8 residues. The DNA for the CDR3 is TGTGCCAGCAATGAGCAGTTCTTC. Protein sequence: CASNEQFF.

At least ten counts were recorded for this clonotype. The genes are TRBV9 and TRBJ2-3; D is uncertain. This CDR3 comprises 12 residues. V dropped 0 bases and J dropped 6 bases, with 5 bases sitting between them. The germline V gene has CDR1 SGDLS and CDR2 YYNGEE. The CDR3 DNA reads TGTGCCAGCAGCGTAGGATCCGATACGCAGTATTTT. Protein: CASSVGSDTQYF.

The chain uses TRBV27 and TRBJ2-1; 9 bases match TRBD1. Germline V gives CDR1 MNHEY, CDR2 SMNVEV (reference sequence). V lost 7 bases and J lost 2; bases outside the gene matches: 3. The CDR3 runs to 14 residues. CDR3 residues: CASITGGPYNEQFF. CDR3 DNA: TGTGCCAGCATTACAGGGGGCCCCTACAATGAGCAGTTCTTC.

This clonotype has ten or more counts. This chain links TRBV6-6 with TRBJ2-4; a weak D match, TRBD2 (5 bases). The CDR3 has 16 amino acids. V gave up 6 bases and J gave up 1 base, with 16 bases separating them. Looked up from germline, CDR1 is MNHNY and CDR2 is SVGAGI (reference sequence). The chain's CDR3 is CASREPTGSAKNIQYF. DNA of the CDR3: TGTGCCAGCAGGGAGCCAACGGGGTCGGCCAAAAACATTCAGTACTTC.

Concerning this clonotype itself: This sequence may be a read error, since a much larger clone differs from it by one base. This rearrangement joins TRBV7-2 to TRBJ2-7; D unresolved. The CDR3 loop spans 13 amino acids. V was shortened by 5 bases and J by 6 bases, with 14 bases between the two germline ends. Looked up from germline, CDR1 is SGHTA and CDR2 is FQGNSA. For the CDR3, the DNA is TGTGCCAGCAGCATAGGCGGCCGGATCGAGCAGTACTTC. As protein: CASSIGGRIEQYF.